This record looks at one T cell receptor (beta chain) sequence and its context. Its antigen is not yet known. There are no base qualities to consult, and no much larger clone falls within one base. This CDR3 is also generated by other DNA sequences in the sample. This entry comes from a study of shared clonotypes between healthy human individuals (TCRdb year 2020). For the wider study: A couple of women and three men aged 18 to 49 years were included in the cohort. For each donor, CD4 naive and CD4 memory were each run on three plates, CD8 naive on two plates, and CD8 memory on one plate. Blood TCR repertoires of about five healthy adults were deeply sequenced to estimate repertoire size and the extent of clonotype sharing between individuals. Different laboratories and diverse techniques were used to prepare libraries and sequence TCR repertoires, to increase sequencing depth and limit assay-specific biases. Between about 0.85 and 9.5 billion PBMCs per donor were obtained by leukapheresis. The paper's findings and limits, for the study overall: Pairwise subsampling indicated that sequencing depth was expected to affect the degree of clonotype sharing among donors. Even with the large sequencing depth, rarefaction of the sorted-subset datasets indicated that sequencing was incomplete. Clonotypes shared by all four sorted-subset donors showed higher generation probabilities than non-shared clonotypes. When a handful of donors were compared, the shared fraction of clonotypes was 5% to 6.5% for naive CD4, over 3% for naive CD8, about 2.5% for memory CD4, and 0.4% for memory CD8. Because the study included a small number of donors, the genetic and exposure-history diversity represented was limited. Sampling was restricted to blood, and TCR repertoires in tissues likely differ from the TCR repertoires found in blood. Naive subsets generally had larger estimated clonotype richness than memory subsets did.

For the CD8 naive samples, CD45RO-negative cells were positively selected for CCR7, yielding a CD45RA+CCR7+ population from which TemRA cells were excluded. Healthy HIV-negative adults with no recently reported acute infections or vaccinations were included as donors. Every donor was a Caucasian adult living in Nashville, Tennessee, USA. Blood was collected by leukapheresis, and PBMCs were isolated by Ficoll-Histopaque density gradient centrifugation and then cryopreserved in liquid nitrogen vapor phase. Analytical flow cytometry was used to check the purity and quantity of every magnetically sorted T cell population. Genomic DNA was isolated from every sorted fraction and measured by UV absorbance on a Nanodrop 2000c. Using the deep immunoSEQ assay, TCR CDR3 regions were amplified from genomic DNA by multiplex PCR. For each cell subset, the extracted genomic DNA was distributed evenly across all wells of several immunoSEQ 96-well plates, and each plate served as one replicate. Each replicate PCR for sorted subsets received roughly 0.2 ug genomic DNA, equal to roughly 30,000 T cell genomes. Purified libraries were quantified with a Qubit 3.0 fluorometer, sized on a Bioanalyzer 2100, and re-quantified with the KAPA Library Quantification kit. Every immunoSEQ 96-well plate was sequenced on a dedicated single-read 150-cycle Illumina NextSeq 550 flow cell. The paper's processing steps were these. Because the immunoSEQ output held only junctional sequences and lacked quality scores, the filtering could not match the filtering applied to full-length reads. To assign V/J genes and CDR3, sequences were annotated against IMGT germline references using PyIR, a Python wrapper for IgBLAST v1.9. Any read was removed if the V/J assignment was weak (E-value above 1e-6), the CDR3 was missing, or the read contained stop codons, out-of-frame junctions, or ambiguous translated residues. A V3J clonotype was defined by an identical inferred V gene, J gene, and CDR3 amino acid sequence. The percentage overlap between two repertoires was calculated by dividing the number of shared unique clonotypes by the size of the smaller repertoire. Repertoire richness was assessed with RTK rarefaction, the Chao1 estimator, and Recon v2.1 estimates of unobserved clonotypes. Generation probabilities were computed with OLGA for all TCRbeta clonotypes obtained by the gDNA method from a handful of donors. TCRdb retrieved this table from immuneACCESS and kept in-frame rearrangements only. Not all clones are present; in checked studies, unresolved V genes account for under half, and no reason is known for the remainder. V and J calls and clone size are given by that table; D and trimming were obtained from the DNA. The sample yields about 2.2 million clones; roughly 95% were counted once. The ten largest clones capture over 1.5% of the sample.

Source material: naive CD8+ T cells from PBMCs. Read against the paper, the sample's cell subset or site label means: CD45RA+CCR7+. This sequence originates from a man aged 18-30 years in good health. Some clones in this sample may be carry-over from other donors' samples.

The nucleotide sequence is TGTGCCAGCAGCCCGACTAGCGGAGCGAACACCGGGGAGCTGTTTTTT. Translated, it gives CASSPTSGANTGELFF. Rearrangement joined TRBV7-9 to TRBJ2-2; 9 bases in the middle match TRBD2. V loses 5 bases at its end and J loses 0 bases; junction bases beyond the gene matches: 4. Counted from cysteine to phenylalanine, this CDR3 has 16 amino acids. The CDR3 DNA has 48 bases and is translated from base 1. According to the germline V gene (reference sequence), CDR1 reads SEHNR and CDR2 reads FQNEAQ.